This is a list of T cell receptor beta chains from one sample in a study of blood T cell repertoires in COVID-19. TCRdb's table, derived via immunoSEQ multiplex PCR, lists solely in-frame clones and lacks some. The repertoire holds 250,000 to 350,000 clones, about 86% seen once, with 2% to 2.5% in the top ten. Material for sequencing was peripheral blood. The receptors shown here come from a woman aged 25 to 39 who had recovered from COVID-19. CDR3s include the opening cysteine and the closing phenylalanine or tryptophan. D genes are given only for firm matches. Size values are once, few and many counts, or a class for expanded clones, and some rows have none.

D gene | J gene | V gene | clone size | CDR3 DNA | CDR3 protein
TRBD1 | TRBJ2-6 | TRBV6-2/TRBV6-3 | . | TGTGCCAGCAGCTCAGCTAGACAGGGGAGGTCTGGGGCCAACGTCCTGACTTTC | CASSSARQGRSGANVLTF
. | TRBJ1-2 | TRBV21-1 | . | TGTGCCAGCAGCAAAGCGGAGGGAACGAACTATGGCTACACCTTC | CASSKAEGTNYGYTF
TRBD1 | TRBJ2-7 | TRBV28 | many | TGTGCCAGCAGTGAAGTCCGGGACAGCATCTGGTACGAGCAGTACTTC | CASSEVRDSIWYEQYF
. | TRBJ2-7 | TRBV21-1 | . | TGTGCCAGCAGCAAAGACCCCAGCGGACACGAGCAGTACTTC | CASSKDPSGHEQYF
. | TRBJ1-3 | TRBV10-2 | . | TGCGCCAGCCAAGCCATCTCTGGAAACACCATATATTTT | CASQAISGNTIYF
. | TRBJ2-7 | TRBV19 | . | TGTGCCAGTAGTATAATGACGGGCTCCTACGAGCAGTACTTC | CASSIMTGSYEQYF
TRBD1 | TRBJ1-1 | TRBV5-1 | . | TGCGCCAGCAGCGCCGGACAGGGGGTCACTGAAGCTTTCTTT | CASSAGQGVTEAFF
TRBD1 | TRBJ1-5 | TRBV19 | . | TGCGCCAGTGGTTTGGGGACAGGGGAAATGAGCAATCAGCCCCAGCATTTT | CASGLGTGEMSNQPQHF
. | TRBJ1-3 | TRBV28 | . | TGTGCCAGCAGTGGGGGGGGCTGGGGAAACACCATATATTTT | CASSGGGWGNTIYF
. | TRBJ1-4 | TRBV3-1/TRBV3-2 | . | TGTGCCAGCAGCCAAGGCACGATCGCGGGTTCTAATGAAAAACTGTTTTTT | CASSQGTIAGSNEKLFF
TRBD1 | TRBJ2-7 | TRBV5-1 | . | TGCGCCAGCAGCTTAAGGGACAGTTCTTACGAGCAGTACTTC | CASSLRDSSYEQYF
. | TRBJ2-2 | TRBV9 | . | TGTGCCAGCAGCGTAGTTGGGCGTTACGCGAACACCGGGGAGCTGTTTTTT | CASSVVGRYANTGELFF
TRBD2 | TRBJ2-6 | TRBV7-9 | once | TGTGCCAGCAGCGAGGCGGGGGCTGGGGCCAACGTCCTGACTTTC | CASSEAGAGANVLTF
. | TRBJ1-2 | TRBV6-2/TRBV6-3 | . | TGTGCCAGCAGTCGGCAGGGTGCCGCCGCCTTCTATGGCTACACCTTC | CASSRQGAAAFYGYTF
. | TRBJ1-1 | TRBV19 | . | TGTGCCAGCCGGAACGGACAGAACGGGCGGGCTTTCTTT | CASRNGQNGRAFF
. | TRBJ2-3 | TRBV6-2/TRBV6-3 | . | TGTGCCAGCAGTTCCCCACAGGGATACACAGATACGCAGTATTTT | CASSSPQGYTDTQYF
. | TRBJ2-3 | TRBV27 | . | TGTGCCAGCAGTCTTAGGGGAGATACGCAGTATTTT | CASSLRGDTQYF
TRBD1 | TRBJ1-3 | TRBV12-5 | . | TGTGCTAGTGGTTCCCAGACAGGGGAAAGAAACACCATATATTTT | CASGSQTGERNTIYF
. | TRBJ2-2 | TRBV19 | . | TGTGCCAGTAGTATACGTGGGGGCCCCACCGGGGAGCTGTTTTTT | CASSIRGGPTGELFF
. | TRBJ1-3 | TRBV11-2 | once | TGTGCCAGCAGCTTAGTACCAGGGCGAAACACCATATATTTT | CASSLVPGRNTIYF
. | TRBJ1-5 | TRBV30 | . | TGTGCCTGGAGTGCAGGGGATAATCAGCCCCAGCATTTT | CAWSAGDNQPQHF
TRBD2 | TRBJ2-5 | TRBV7-6 | . | TGTGCCAGCAGCTTAGGTCCTAGCGGGCGGGAGACCCAGTACTTC | CASSLGPSGRETQYF